This T cell receptor (beta chain) derives from a study of blood T cells in healthy people across ages. The table lists this clonotype with a few counts. Isolation of PBMCs gave at least 7 million cells per sample. Trimming stripped 5 bases from V and 8 bases from J, with 16 bases between. The CDR3 spans 15 residues. CDR1 SGHVS and CDR2 FQNEAQ come from the germline V gene. A second PCR of 7 to 11 cycles used a sample-barcoded 5' primer and a J-beta primer mix. A template-switch adaptor that had 12 random nucleotides put a tag on each cDNA molecule. In TCRdb, the 5' RACE reads were re-called with MiXCR into one record per CDR3 protein. The sample contains more than 700,000 distinct CDR3 sequences, roughly 50% of which appear only once.

Sequencing was done on a sample of blood. The chain joins TRBV7-8 to TRBJ1-6, with D perhaps matching TRBD1 (6 bases). The receptor comes from a man aged 80 or over in good health. The CDR3 loop reads CASSIEGGGYSPLHF. The CDR3 nucleotides read TGTGCCAGCAGCATCGAAGGGGGGGGGTATTCACCCCTCCACTTT. Variable domain in full (rest from reference TRBV7-8 and TRBJ1-6): GAGVSQSPRYKVAKRGQDVALRCDPISGHVSLFWYQQALGQGPEFLTYFQNEAQLDKSGLPSDRFFAERPEGSVSTLKIQRTQQEDSAVYLCASSIEGGGYSPLHFGNGTRLTVT.